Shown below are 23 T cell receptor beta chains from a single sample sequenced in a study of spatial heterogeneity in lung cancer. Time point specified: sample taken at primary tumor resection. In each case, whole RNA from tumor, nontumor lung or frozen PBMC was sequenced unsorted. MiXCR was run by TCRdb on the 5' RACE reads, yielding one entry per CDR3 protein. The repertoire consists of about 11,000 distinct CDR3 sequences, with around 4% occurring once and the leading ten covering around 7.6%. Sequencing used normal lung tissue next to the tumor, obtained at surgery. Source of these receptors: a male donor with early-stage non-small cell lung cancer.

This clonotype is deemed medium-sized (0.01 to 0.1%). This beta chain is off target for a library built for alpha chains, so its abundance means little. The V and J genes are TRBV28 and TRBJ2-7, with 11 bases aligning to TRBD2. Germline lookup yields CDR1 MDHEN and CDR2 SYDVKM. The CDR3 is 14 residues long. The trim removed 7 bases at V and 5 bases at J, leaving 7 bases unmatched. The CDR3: CASIAGGLGNEQYF. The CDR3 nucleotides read TGTGCCAGCATAGCGGGGGGGCTGGGGAACGAGCAGTACTTC. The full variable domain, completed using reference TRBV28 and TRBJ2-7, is DVKVTQSSRYLVKRTGEKVFLECVQDMDHENMFWYRQDPGLGLRLIYFSYDVKMKEKGDIPEGYSVSREKKERFSLILESASTNQTSMYLCASIAGGLGNEQYFGPGTRLTVT.

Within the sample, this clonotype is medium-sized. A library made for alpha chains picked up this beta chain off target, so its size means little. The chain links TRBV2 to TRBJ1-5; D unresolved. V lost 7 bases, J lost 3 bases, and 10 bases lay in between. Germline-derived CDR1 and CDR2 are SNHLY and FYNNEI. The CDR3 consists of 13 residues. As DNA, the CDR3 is TGTGCCAGCAAGGGTTCCAACAATCAGCCCCAGCATTTT. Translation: CASKGSNNQPQHF.

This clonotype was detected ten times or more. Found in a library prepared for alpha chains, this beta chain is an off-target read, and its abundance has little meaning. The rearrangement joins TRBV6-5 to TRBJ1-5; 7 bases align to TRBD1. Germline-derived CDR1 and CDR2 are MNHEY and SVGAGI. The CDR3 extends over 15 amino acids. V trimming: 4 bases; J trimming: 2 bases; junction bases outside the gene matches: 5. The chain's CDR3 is CASSLGGQRNQPQHF. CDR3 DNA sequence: TGTGCCAGCAGTTTAGGGGGACAGCGCAATCAGCCCCAGCATTTT.

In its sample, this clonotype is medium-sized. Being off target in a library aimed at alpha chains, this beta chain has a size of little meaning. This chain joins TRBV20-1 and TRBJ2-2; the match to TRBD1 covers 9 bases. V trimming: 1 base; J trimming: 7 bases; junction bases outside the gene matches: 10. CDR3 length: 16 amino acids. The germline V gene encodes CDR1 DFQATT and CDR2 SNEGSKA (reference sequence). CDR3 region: CSARVPGTGNFGELFF. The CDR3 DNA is TGCAGTGCTAGAGTGCCAGGGACAGGGAATTTCGGGGAGCTGTTTTTT.

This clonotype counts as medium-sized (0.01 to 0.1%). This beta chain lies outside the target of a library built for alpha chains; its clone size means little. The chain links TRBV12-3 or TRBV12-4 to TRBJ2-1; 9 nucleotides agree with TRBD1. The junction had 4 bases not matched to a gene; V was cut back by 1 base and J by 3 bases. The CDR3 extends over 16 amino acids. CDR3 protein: CASSLGPDRGYNEQFF. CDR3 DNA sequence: TGTGCCAGCAGTTTAGGTCCGGACAGGGGCTACAATGAGCAGTTCTTC.

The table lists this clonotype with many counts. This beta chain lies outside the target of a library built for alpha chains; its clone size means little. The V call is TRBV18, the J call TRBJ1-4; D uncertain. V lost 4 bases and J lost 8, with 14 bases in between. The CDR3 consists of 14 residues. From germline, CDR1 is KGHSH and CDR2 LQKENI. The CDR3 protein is CASSLQSGREKLFF. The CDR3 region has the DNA TGTGCCAGCTCACTACAATCCGGGCGGGAAAAACTGTTTTTT.

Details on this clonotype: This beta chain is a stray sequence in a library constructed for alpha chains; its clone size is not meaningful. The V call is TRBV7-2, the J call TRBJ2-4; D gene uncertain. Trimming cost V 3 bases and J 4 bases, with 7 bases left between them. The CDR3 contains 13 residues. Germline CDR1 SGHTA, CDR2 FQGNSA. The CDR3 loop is CASSFDPKNIQYF. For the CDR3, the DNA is TGTGCCAGCAGCTTTGACCCTAAAAACATTCAGTACTTC.

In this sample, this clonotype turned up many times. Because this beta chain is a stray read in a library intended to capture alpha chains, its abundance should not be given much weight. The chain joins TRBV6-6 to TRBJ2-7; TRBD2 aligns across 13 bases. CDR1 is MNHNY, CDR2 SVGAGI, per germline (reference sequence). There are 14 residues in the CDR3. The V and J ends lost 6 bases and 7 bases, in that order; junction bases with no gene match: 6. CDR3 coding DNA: TGTGCCAGCAGAATGACTAGCGGGGGGTTAGAGCAGTACTTC. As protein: CASRMTSGGLEQYF.

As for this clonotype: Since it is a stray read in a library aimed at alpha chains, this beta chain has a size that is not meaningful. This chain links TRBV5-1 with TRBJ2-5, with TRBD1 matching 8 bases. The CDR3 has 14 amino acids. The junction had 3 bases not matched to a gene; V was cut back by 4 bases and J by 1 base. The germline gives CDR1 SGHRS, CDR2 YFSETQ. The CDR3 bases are TGCGCCAGCAGCCCTACAGGGGGCCAAGAGACCCAGTACTTC. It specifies CASSPTGGQETQYF.

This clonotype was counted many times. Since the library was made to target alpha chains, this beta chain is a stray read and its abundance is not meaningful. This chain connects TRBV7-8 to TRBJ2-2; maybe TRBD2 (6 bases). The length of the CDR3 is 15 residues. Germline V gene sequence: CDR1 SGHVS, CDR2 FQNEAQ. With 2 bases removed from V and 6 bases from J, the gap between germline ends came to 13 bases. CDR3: CASSLSGGRAGELFF. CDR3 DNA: TGTGCCAGCAGCTTATCAGGAGGGCGGGCCGGGGAGCTGTTTTTT.

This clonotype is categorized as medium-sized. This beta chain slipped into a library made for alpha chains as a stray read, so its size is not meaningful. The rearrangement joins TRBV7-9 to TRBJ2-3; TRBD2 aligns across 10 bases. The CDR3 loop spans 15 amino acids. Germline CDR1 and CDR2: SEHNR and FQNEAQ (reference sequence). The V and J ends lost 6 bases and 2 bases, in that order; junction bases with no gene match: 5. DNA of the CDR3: TGTGCCAGCAGGGCCGGGACTAGCGACACAGATACGCAGTATTTT. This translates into CASRAGTSDTDTQYF.

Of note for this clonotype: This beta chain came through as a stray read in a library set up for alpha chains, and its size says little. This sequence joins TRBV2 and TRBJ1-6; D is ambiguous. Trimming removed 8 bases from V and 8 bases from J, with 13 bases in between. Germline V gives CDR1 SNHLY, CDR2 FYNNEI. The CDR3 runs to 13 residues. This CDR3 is CASHVEGYSPLHF. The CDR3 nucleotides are TGTGCCAGCCACGTAGAGGGTTATTCACCCCTCCACTTT.

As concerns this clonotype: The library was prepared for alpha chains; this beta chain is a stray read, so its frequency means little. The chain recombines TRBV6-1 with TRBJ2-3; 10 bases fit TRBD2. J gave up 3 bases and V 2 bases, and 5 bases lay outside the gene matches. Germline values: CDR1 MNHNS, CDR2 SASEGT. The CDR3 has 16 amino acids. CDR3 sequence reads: CASSERTSGRTDTQYF. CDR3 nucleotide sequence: TGTGCCAGCAGTGAAAGGACTAGCGGCCGAACAGATACGCAGTATTTT.

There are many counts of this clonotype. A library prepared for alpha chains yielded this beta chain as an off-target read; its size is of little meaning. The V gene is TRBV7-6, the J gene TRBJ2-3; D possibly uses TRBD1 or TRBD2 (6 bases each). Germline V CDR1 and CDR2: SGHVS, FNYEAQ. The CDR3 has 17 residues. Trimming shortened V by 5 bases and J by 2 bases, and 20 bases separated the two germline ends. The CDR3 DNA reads TGTGCCAGCAGCCCGGAGGGGGTGGCGACTTACACAGATACGCAGTATTTT. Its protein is CASSPEGVATYTDTQYF. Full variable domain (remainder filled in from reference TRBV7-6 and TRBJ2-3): GAGVSQSPRYKVTKRGQDVALRCDPISGHVSLYWYRQALGQGPEFLTYFNYEAQQDKSGLPNDRFSAERPEGSISTLTIQRTEQRDSAMYRCASSPEGVATYTDTQYFGPGTRLTVL.

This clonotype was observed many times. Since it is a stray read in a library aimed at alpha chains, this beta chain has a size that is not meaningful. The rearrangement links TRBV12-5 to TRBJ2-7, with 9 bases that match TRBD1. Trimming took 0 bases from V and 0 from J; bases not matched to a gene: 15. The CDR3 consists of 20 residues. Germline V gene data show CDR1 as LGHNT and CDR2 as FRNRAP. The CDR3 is CASGLVIGDREVVSSYEQYF. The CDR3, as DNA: TGTGCTAGTGGTTTGGTAATTGGGGACAGGGAAGTAGTAAGCTCCTACGAGCAGTACTTC.

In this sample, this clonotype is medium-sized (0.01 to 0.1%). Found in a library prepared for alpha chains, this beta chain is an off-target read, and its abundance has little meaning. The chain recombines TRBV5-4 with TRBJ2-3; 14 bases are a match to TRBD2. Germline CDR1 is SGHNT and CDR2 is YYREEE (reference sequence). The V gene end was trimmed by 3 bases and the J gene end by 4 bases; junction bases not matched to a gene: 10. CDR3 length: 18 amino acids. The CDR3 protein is CASSWPTSGGESPDTQYF. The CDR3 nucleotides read TGTGCCAGCAGCTGGCCGACTAGCGGGGGGGAAAGCCCAGATACGCAGTATTTT.

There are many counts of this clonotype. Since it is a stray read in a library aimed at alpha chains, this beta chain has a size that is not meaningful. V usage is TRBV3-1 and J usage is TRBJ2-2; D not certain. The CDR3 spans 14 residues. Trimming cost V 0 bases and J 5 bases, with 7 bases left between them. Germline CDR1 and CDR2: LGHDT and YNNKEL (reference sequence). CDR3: CASSQELRTGELFF. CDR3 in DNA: TGTGCCAGCAGCCAAGAGTTGAGAACCGGGGAGCTGTTTTTT.

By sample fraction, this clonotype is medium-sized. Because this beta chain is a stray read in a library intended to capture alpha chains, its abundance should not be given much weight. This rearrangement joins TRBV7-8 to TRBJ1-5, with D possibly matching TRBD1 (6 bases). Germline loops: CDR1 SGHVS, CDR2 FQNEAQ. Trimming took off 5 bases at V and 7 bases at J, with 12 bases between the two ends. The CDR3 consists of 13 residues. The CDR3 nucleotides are TGTGCCAGCAGCGCCCAGGACAGACAGCCCCAGCATTTT. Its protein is CASSAQDRQPQHF.

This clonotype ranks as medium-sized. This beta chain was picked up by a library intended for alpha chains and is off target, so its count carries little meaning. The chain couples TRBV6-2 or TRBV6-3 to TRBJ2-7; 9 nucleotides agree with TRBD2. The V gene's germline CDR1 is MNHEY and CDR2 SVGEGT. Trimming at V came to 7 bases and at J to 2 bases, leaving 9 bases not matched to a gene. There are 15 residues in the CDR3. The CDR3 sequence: CASIGTSGFTYEQYF. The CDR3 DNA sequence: TGTGCCAGCATTGGAACTAGCGGGTTCACCTACGAGCAGTACTTC.

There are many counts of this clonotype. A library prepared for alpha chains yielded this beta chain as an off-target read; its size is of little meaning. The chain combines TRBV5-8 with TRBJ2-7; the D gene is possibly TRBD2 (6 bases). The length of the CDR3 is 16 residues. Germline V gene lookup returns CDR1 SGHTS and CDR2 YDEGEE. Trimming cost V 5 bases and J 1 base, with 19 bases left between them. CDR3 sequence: CASSRGFDLSSYEQYF. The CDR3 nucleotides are TGTGCCAGCAGTCGGGGGTTCGACCTTTCATCCTACGAGCAGTACTTC.

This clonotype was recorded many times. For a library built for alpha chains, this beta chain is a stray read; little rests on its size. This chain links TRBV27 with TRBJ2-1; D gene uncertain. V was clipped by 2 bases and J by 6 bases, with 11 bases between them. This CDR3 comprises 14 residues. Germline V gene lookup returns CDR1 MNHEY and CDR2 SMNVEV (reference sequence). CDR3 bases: TGTGCCAGCAGTTTAAGGGTCCCCCTCAATGAGCAGTTCTTC. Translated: CASSLRVPLNEQFF.

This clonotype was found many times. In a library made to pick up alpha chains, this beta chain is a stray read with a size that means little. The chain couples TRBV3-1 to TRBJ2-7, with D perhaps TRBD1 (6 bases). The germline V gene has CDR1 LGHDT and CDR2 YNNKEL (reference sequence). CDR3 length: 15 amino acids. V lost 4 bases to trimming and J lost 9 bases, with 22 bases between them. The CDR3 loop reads CASSPRGKLLGGQYF. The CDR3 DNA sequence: TGTGCCAGCAGCCCTAGGGGGAAACTTCTAGGGGGGCAGTACTTC.

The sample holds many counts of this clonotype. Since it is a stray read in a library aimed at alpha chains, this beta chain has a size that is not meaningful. The CDR3 DNA sequence: TGTGCCAGCAGCTTGACAGGGCCCACGGGAGCTTTCTTT. This sequence encodes CASSLTGPTGAFF. V gene TRBV7-2 combines with J gene TRBJ1-1, with TRBD1 identical over 7 bases. The germline V gene encodes CDR1 SGHTA and CDR2 FQGNSA. The CDR3 covers 13 residues. The ends lost 3 bases at V and 10 bases at J; junction bases unmatched: 8.